The present TCR beta chain was sequenced within a study of CD8+ T cells in alopecia areata. Study in general: The approximately 6-11-week-old female C3H/HeJ mice were given skin taken from approximately 6-12-month-old C3H/HeJ graft donors that had spontaneous alopecia.

Worth noting for this clone: The target antigen is unknown. Each gene name is a mouse one. From the germline J gene comes the end of the CDR3, since the read stops 4 residues before it.

RNA was isolated and reverse transcribed to cDNA, the sequencing template. The assay was immunoSEQ multiplex PCR, and TCRdb's table has in-frame clones only and misses some. This sample comprises roughly 120,000 clones, none seen once only. Overall study results and limits: Resident alphabeta T-cell populations of normal skin are likewise subject to sequencing in scalp samples. Lesional scalp, especially alopecia totalis/universalis, showed higher clonality than normal scalp. Clarity of TCR sharing across patients fell short of that in mice, possibly HLA-related.

CDR1 is NNHDY and CDR2 is SYVADS in the germline V gene. CDR3 size: 15 residues. Trimming left V 0 bases short and J 1 base short, with 11 bases between. This TCR was recovered from a C3H/HeJ mouse with alopecia areata. This line is of MHC haplotype H2-k. The chain recombines TRBV13-3 with TRBJ2-7; a possible D gene is TRBD2 (7 bases). Sequencing input: lesional skin. CDR3 loop: CASSDAGGPSYEQYF. CDR3 bases read: TGTGCCAGCAGTGATGCCGGGGGGCCTTCCTAT.